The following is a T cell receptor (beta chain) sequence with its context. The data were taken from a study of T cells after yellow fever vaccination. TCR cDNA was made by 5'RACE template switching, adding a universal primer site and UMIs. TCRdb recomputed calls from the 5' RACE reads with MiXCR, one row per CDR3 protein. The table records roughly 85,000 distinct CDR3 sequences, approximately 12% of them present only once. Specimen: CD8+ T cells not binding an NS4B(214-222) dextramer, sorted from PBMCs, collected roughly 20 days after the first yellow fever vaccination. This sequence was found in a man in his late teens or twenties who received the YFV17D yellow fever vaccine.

CDR3 nucleotide sequence: TGTGCCAGCAGCCGTTCAGCGGGTACAGAGACCCAGTACTTC. This encodes CASSRSAGTETQYF. The V and J genes are TRBV12-3 or TRBV12-4 and TRBJ2-5; tentative D call: TRBD2 (6 bases). The V end was cut by 6 bases, the J end by 4 bases, with 15 bases between. CDR3 length: 14 residues.